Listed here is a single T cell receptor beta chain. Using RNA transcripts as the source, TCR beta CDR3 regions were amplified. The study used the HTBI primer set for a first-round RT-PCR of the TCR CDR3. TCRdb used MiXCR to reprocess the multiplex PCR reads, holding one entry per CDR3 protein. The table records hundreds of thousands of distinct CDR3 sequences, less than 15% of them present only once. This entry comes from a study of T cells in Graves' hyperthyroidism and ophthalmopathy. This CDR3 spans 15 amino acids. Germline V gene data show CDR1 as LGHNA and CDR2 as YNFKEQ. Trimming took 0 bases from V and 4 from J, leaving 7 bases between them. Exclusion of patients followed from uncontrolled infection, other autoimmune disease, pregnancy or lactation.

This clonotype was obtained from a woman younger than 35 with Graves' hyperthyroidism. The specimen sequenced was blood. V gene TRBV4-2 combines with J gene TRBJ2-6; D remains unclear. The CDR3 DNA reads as TGTGCCAGCAGCCAAGACCTAACGGGGGCCAACGTCCTGACTTTC. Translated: CASSQDLTGANVLTF.